This T cell receptor (beta chain) was found in a study of T-cell reconstitution after alpha-beta-depleted transplantation in children. The study, taken as a whole, reports: About two months after transplant, alpha-beta T cells reportedly came from several hundred expanded graft clones. Day-60 TCRbeta diversity that was high in some patients was derived from surviving recipient T cells and thymic progenitors. Newly generated T cells supplied most T-cell counts and diversity one year post-transplant.

As to this clonotype: What it binds is unknown.

Preparing the TCRbeta library involved the use of unique molecular identifiers. From the PCR reads, TCRdb called clonotypes with MiXCR, one entry per CDR3 protein. Of just under 250,000 distinct CDR3 sequences in the sample, roughly 23% were seen once. V lost 0 bases to trimming and J lost 3 bases, with 8 bases between them. This CDR3 has 14 residues. The germline CDR1 and CDR2 sequences are SEHNR and FQNEAQ (reference sequence). The V gene is TRBV7-9, the J gene TRBJ1-2; D gene unclear. Sample: PBMCs, taken before TCRalphabeta/CD19-depleted stem cell transplant. The receptor's source is a girl under 10 years old with Fanconi anemia, due to receive a stem cell transplant. The CDR3: CASSLATGDYGYTF. In nucleotides, the CDR3 is TGTGCCAGCAGCTTAGCAACGGGAGACTATGGCTACACCTTC.